The rows below give T cell receptor beta chains drawn from one sample of a study of blood T cell repertoires in COVID-19. TCRdb's table, derived via immunoSEQ multiplex PCR, lists solely in-frame clones and lacks some. Among some 80,000 clones listed, approximately 85% were seen once. The sequencing input was peripheral blood. Receptors originate from a man between 45 and 60 years old with COVID-19, enrolled during active disease. The CDR3 runs from the conserved cysteine through the conserved F or W. The D gene is left open where the match is weak. Expanded clones are given a class, and other clones once, few, many or no size at all.

D: TRBD1; V: TRBV18; size: NA; J: TRBJ1-5; DNA: TGTGCCAGCTCACCGCCGGGACAGCCCAATCAGCCCCAGCATTTT; CDR3: CASSPPGQPNQPQHF
D: NA; V: TRBV6-1; size: NA; J: TRBJ2-7; DNA: TGTGCCAGCAGTGAAGAACAGGGTGTCTACGAGCAGTACTTC; CDR3: CASSEEQGVYEQYF
D: NA; V: TRBV9; size: NA; J: TRBJ2-1; DNA: TGTGCCAGCAGCCGAGACCGATCAGGCTACAATGAGCAGTTCTTC; CDR3: CASSRDRSGYNEQFF
D: NA; V: TRBV24-1; size: once; J: TRBJ2-7; DNA: TGTGCCACCAGTGACCCCGGGAGCCAGAAGTACTTC; CDR3: CATSDPGSQKYF
D: NA; V: TRBV3-1/TRBV3-2; size: once; J: TRBJ1-3; DNA: TGTGCCAGCAGCCAAGTACAGAACTCTGGAAACACCATATATTTT; CDR3: CASSQVQNSGNTIYF
D: TRBD1; V: TRBV6-2/TRBV6-3; size: NA; J: TRBJ1-6; DNA: TGTGCCAGCAGTCGGACAGGCGTTAATTCACCCCTCCACTTT; CDR3: CASSRTGVNSPLHF
D: TRBD1; V: TRBV4-3; size: NA; J: TRBJ2-1; DNA: TGCGCCAGCAGCCAGGCCGGGACAGAAATATACAATGAGCAGTTCTTC; CDR3: CASSQAGTEIYNEQFF
D: NA; V: TRBV19; size: NA; J: TRBJ1-4; DNA: TGTGCCGTGAGCCAGAGGAATGAAAAACTGTTTTTT; CDR3: CAVSQRNEKLFF
D: TRBD1; V: TRBV2; size: few; J: TRBJ1-5; DNA: TGTGCCAGCAGTGAAGCGACAGGGAGGCGACAGCCCCAGCATTTT; CDR3: CASSEATGRRQPQHF
D: NA; V: TRBV7-9; size: few; J: TRBJ2-7; DNA: TGTGCCAGCAGCTCTACTTGGGGGGTGGACGAGCAGTACTTC; CDR3: CASSSTWGVDEQYF
D: TRBD1; V: TRBV28; size: few; J: TRBJ1-2; DNA: TGTGCCAGCACCCTGGGCGGACAGGGAGCTTACTATGGCTACACCTTC; CDR3: CASTLGGQGAYYGYTF
D: TRBD2; V: TRBV11-2; size: NA; J: TRBJ2-1; DNA: TGTGCCAGCAGCTTAGCGGGAGGTACCTACAATGAGCAGTTCTTC; CDR3: CASSLAGGTYNEQFF
D: NA; V: TRBV28; size: NA; J: TRBJ2-5; DNA: TGTGCCAGCAGTTCGCACACAGGGTCGGAGACCCAGTACTTC; CDR3: CASSSHTGSETQYF
D: NA; V: TRBV6-5; size: NA; J: TRBJ2-1; DNA: TGTGCCAGCAGCCGATCCCAGGGGTATGAGCAGTTCTTC; CDR3: CASSRSQGYEQFF
D: NA; V: TRBV21-1; size: NA; J: TRBJ2-1; DNA: TGTGCCAGCAGGCCGGCTAGCGGGAGGGTCAATGAGCAGTTCTTC; CDR3: CASRPASGRVNEQFF
D: TRBD1; V: TRBV6-1; size: NA; J: TRBJ1-6; DNA: TGTGCCAGCAGTGTAAGCCAGGGGGCCGGTAATTCACCCCTCCACTTT; CDR3: CASSVSQGAGNSPLHF
D: TRBD1; V: TRBV5-4; size: few; J: TRBJ1-4; DNA: TGTGCCAGCAGCCCAGGACAGGTTCAGGCTGAAAAACTGTTTTTT; CDR3: CASSPGQVQAEKLFF
D: NA; V: TRBV5-1; size: NA; J: TRBJ1-6; DNA: TGCGCCAGCAGCTTACTAGAAGGTGGTAATTCACCCCTCCACTTT; CDR3: CASSLLEGGNSPLHF
D: TRBD2; V: TRBV30; size: NA; J: TRBJ2-5; DNA: TGTGCCTGGAGTCTAACTGGGGGACTAGCGGGTCTCCAAGAGACCCAGTACTTC; CDR3: CAWSLTGGLAGLQETQYF
D: NA; V: TRBV6-6; size: NA; J: TRBJ2-7; DNA: TGTGCCAGCAGGCCCAGCGGAACCTCCTACGAGCAGTACTTC; CDR3: CASRPSGTSYEQYF
D: NA; V: TRBV7-9; size: NA; J: TRBJ2-1; DNA: TGTGCCAGCAGCGCTTCCGACAGGTACTCCTACAATGAGCAGTTCTTC; CDR3: CASSASDRYSYNEQFF
D: TRBD1; V: TRBV5-5; size: NA; J: TRBJ1-5; DNA: TGTGCCAGCAGCGTGACAGGGGAGGGTCAGCCCCAGCATTTT; CDR3: CASSVTGEGQPQHF
D: NA; V: TRBV18; size: NA; J: TRBJ2-1; DNA: TGTGCCAGCTCACGAGTAGCGCAAACAGGGAATGAGCAGTTCTTC; CDR3: CASSRVAQTGNEQFF
D: NA; V: TRBV6-5; size: NA; J: TRBJ1-1; DNA: TGTGCCAGTCAGGAGGGTCCACCGACTGAAGCTTTCTTT; CDR3: CASQEGPPTEAFF
D: NA; V: TRBV11-3; size: NA; J: TRBJ2-7; DNA: TGTGCCAGCAGCTTGGGGGCGGGGGCCGAGCAGTACTTC; CDR3: CASSLGAGAEQYF
D: NA; V: TRBV6-5; size: NA; J: TRBJ1-3; DNA: TGTGCCAGCAGAAGGAAGGGGGTAGGAAACACCATATATTTT; CDR3: CASRRKGVGNTIYF
D: NA; V: TRBV6-5; size: NA; J: TRBJ1-1; DNA: TGTGCCACCGAGACAGAAATGAACACTGAAGCTTTCTTT; CDR3: CATETEMNTEAFF